The 30 T cell receptor beta chains presented below share a single source sample, sequenced in a study of cytomegalovirus exposure and HLA in healthy donors. PCR employed 60 Vbeta and 13 Jbeta primers. Data came from immunoSEQ multiplex PCR; TCRdb stores just in-frame clones and leaves some out. The data hold some 99,000 clones, with roughly three quarters observed a single time. Sequenced material: PBMCs. Source of these receptors: a man aged 40-49 years in good health and CMV-seronegative.

This clone has a single count. The V call is TRBV4-3, the J call TRBJ2-1; TRBD2 matches at 13 bases. The J segment lost 7 bases and the V segment lost 4 bases, leaving 10 bases of the junction unmatched. Germline V lookup: CDR1 LGHNA, CDR2 YSLEER. The CDR3 is made up of 17 amino acids. CDR3: CASSRTLAGGSWNEQFF. The CDR3 bases are TGCGCCAGCAGCCGAACACTAGCGGGAGGGTCTTGGAATGAGCAGTTCTTC.

J is TRBJ1-3 and V is TRBV9, with 7 bases fitting TRBD1. The CDR3 is 18 residues long. Germline V lookup: CDR1 SGDLS, CDR2 YYNGEE. J lost 2 bases, V lost 0 bases, and 11 bases had no gene match. The CDR3 nucleotides read TGTGCCAGCAGCGTAGCTACGGGACGCGGGACAGCTGGAAACACCATATATTTT. Translated, it gives CASSVATGRGTAGNTIYF. Variable domain in full (rest from reference TRBV9 and TRBJ1-3): DSGVTQTPKHLITATGQRVTLRCSPRSGDLSVYWYQQSLDQGLQFLIQYYNGEERAKGNILERFSAQQFPDLHSELNLSSLELGDSALYFCASSVATGRGTAGNTIYFGEGSWLTVV.

The chain has TRBV29-1 and TRBJ2-1; weak D call: TRBD2 (6 bases). The CDR3 contains 10 residues. Germline CDR1 is SQVTM and CDR2 is ANQGSEA. The germline V and J ends were trimmed by 7 bases and 8 bases, with 9 bases remaining between them. This chain's CDR3 is CSAGGYEQFF. The CDR3 nucleotides read TGCAGCGCCGGAGGGTATGAGCAGTTCTTC.

A word on this clone: The junction differs from germline at one of its ends, possibly a read error. This chain uses TRBV11-2 with TRBJ2-1, with D possibly matching TRBD1 (6 bases). This CDR3 has 13 residues. In germline, CDR1 is SGHAT, CDR2 FQNNGV. This CDR3 is CASSFTTWDIGIF. In DNA, the CDR3 is TGTGCCAGCAGCTTTACCACCTGGGACATCGGGATCTTC.

In nucleotides, the CDR3 is TGCGCCAGCAGCCCTGTTTCTGGTGAGGAGACCCAGTACTTC. This codes for CASSPVSGEETQYF. This chain connects TRBV5-1 to TRBJ2-5; D is uncertain. CDR3 length equals 14 residues. V was pared by 4 bases and J by 5 bases, with 15 bases between. Germline CDR1 SGHRS, CDR2 YFSETQ.

The V gene is TRBV18, the J gene TRBJ2-6, with D tentatively TRBD1 (6 bases). V dropped 6 bases and J dropped 2 bases, with 17 bases sitting between them. Germline loops: CDR1 KGHSH, CDR2 LQKENI. This CDR3 comprises 17 residues. The CDR3 reads CASSRDGPGAGANVLTF. Here the CDR3 DNA reads TGTGCCAGCTCCCGGGACGGGCCAGGGGCTGGGGCCAACGTCCTGACTTTC.

The rearrangement joins TRBV28 to TRBJ1-2; TRBD1 matches at 9 bases. After removal of 6 bases from V and 4 bases from J, the junction contained 12 bases not matched to a gene. The CDR3 consists of 16 residues. Germline-derived CDR1 and CDR2 are MDHEN and SYDVKM. The CDR3 nucleotides are TGTGCCAGCAGCGAGACCTCCGGGGACAGGGCCTATGGCTACACCTTC. It translates to CASSETSGDRAYGYTF.

This chain uses TRBV9 with TRBJ1-2; 9 nucleotides match TRBD1. The J segment lost 1 base and the V segment lost 7 bases, leaving 5 bases of the junction unmatched. The CDR3 loop spans 14 amino acids. Germline lookup yields CDR1 SGDLS and CDR2 YYNGEE. The CDR3 spells CASRETGGNYGYTF. Written as DNA, the CDR3 is TGTGCCAGCCGGGAGACAGGGGGTAACTATGGCTACACCTTC.

The V call is TRBV19, the J call TRBJ2-3, with 15 bases fitting TRBD2. Losses at the gene ends were 8 bases for V and 2 bases for J; bases not matched to a gene: 5. The CDR3 spans 16 residues. The germline gives CDR1 LNHDA, CDR2 SQIVND (reference sequence). This chain's CDR3 is CASGGLAGGLTDTQYF. CDR3 coding DNA: TGTGCCAGTGGGGGACTAGCGGGGGGCCTCACAGATACGCAGTATTTT. The variable domain in full, with the rest retrieved from reference TRBV19 and TRBJ2-3, is DGGITQSPKYLFRKEGQNVTLSCEQNLNHDAMYWYRQDPGQGLRLIYYSQIVNDFQKGDIAEGYSVSREKKESFPLTVTSAQKNPTAFYLCASGGLAGGLTDTQYFGPGTRLTVL.

This chain uses TRBV2 with TRBJ2-1; the D is unclear. CDR3 length equals 14 residues. Trimming left V 5 bases short and J 0 bases short, with 8 bases between. Looked up from germline, CDR1 is SNHLY and CDR2 is FYNNEI. The CDR3 is CASSSVASYNEQFF. The CDR3 nucleotides are TGTGCCAGCAGTAGCGTTGCCTCCTACAATGAGCAGTTCTTC.

J is TRBJ2-1 and V is TRBV6-5; TRBD1 matches 10 bases. Germline loops: CDR1 MNHEY, CDR2 SVGAGI. The CDR3 is 14 amino acids. V shed 0 bases and J 9 bases; nucleotides not matched to a gene: 2. The CDR3 DNA reads TGTGCCAGCAGTTACTCGGGGACAGGGGCTGAGCAGTTCTTC. Translating it yields CASSYSGTGAEQFF.

This chain connects TRBV19 to TRBJ1-3; no clear D gene. This CDR3 is 17 amino acids long. The ends were cut back, 7 bases at V and 0 bases at J, with 19 bases in the middle. Per the germline V gene, CDR1 is LNHDA and CDR2 is SQIVND (reference sequence). Here the CDR3 reads CASTQTFDSYSGNTIYF. The CDR3 region has the DNA TGTGCCAGTACCCAAACATTCGACTCGTACTCTGGAAACACCATATATTTT.

This clone was observed a handful of times. The rearrangement joins TRBV2 to TRBJ2-2, with D perhaps TRBD2 (5 bases). CDR3 length: 16 residues. V was pared by 2 bases and J by 4 bases, with 14 bases between. CDR1 and CDR2 from the germline V gene are SNHLY and FYNNEI. The CDR3, as DNA: TGTGCCAGCAGTGAAAGGCCAGGAGGTGCCACCGGGGAGCTGTTTTTT. It is translated as CASSERPGGATGELFF.

The chain is built from TRBV12-5 and TRBJ1-2; D gene unclear. The germline V gene encodes CDR1 LGHNT and CDR2 FRNRAP. This CDR3 spans 15 amino acids. The V end lost 0 bases, the J end lost 13 bases, and 21 bases lay between the germline ends. The CDR3 loop reads CASGLVPLGSLTRTF. CDR3 nucleotide sequence: TGTGCTAGTGGTTTGGTACCCTTAGGGAGTCTCACGCGCACCTTC.

This chain's CDR3 is CASSFDRGHDQPQHF. In DNA, the CDR3 is TGTGCCAGCAGCTTCGACAGGGGGCATGATCAGCCCCAGCATTTT. V gene TRBV7-2 combines with J gene TRBJ1-5; 10 bases line up with TRBD1. With V trimmed by 3 bases and J by 5 bases, 4 bases remained unmatched. The germline V gene encodes CDR1 SGHTA and CDR2 FQGNSA. This CDR3 is 15 amino acids long.

The chain has TRBV19 and TRBJ2-4; possible D gene TRBD1, 5 bases. Germline CDR1 and CDR2: LNHDA and SQIVND (reference sequence). The ends were cut back, 3 bases at V and 0 bases at J, with 15 bases in the middle. This CDR3 contains 17 residues. The CDR3 bases are TGTGCCAGTAGTATGGGGCCTGAAGCTCTAGCCAAAAACATTCAGTACTTC. Its translation: CASSMGPEALAKNIQYF. Based on the CDR3 plus reference TRBV19 and TRBJ2-4, the full variable domain is DGGITQSPKYLFRKEGQNVTLSCEQNLNHDAMYWYRQDPGQGLRLIYYSQIVNDFQKGDIAEGYSVSREKKESFPLTVTSAQKNPTAFYLCASSMGPEALAKNIQYFGAGTRLSVL.

The rearrangement links TRBV11-2 to TRBJ2-7; maybe TRBD1 (5 bases). Germline-derived CDR1 and CDR2 are SGHAT and FQNNGV. The V and J ends lost 0 bases and 7 bases respectively, with 13 bases between them. The CDR3 totals 14 residues. As DNA, the CDR3 is TGTGCCAGCAGCTTAGACCAGGGTGGCAGGGAGCAGTACTTC. Its protein is CASSLDQGGREQYF.

This rearrangement joins TRBV13 to TRBJ2-1; unclear D gene. This CDR3 has 13 residues. Trimming stripped 1 base from V and 9 bases from J, with 10 bases between. Germline V gives CDR1 PRHDT, CDR2 FYEKMQ (reference sequence). The CDR3 region has the DNA TGTGCCAGCAGCTTAGCGCACTCTAGTGAGCAGTTCTTC. Its translation is CASSLAHSSEQFF.

This clone was counted only a few times. The CDR3, as DNA: TGTGCCAGCAGTTTATTACAGGACACAGATACGCAGTATTTT. This sequence encodes CASSLLQDTDTQYF. The V gene is TRBV27, the J gene TRBJ2-3, with TRBD1 as a possible D gene (5 bases). This CDR3 is built from 14 residues. The V end was cut by 1 base, the J end by 2 bases, with 7 bases between. The germline V gene encodes CDR1 MNHEY and CDR2 SMNVEV (reference sequence).

This rearrangement joins TRBV5-4 to TRBJ2-2; the match to TRBD2 covers 9 bases. V lost 4 bases, J lost 2 bases, and 12 bases stayed unmatched. Germline loops: CDR1 SGHNT, CDR2 YYREEE (reference sequence). CDR3 length equals 18 residues. CDR3 region: CASSPNSSGGLNTGELFF. CDR3 DNA sequence: TGTGCCAGCAGCCCAAACAGTAGCGGGGGCCTTAACACCGGGGAGCTGTTTTTT.

The chain employs TRBV7-9 and TRBJ2-5, with 8 bases fitting TRBD1. The closer fit of TRBJ2-7 to the DNA end suggests the J call may be wrong. Germline V gives CDR1 SEHNR, CDR2 FQNEAQ (reference sequence). This CDR3 has 17 amino acids. The CDR3 protein is CASSSNPRTGYSYEQYF. CDR3 nucleotide sequence: TGTGCCAGCAGCTCGAATCCCAGGACAGGGTATTCTTACGAGCAGTACTTC.

This clone has just one count. The chain joins TRBV11-2 to TRBJ2-5; D gene ambiguous. TRBJ2-7 explains the end of the DNA better; the J call may be wrong. This CDR3 has 12 residues. In germline, CDR1 is SGHAT, CDR2 FQNNGV. For the CDR3, the DNA is TGTGCCAGCAGCTTAGCTAGGTACGAGCAGTACTTC. Translated, it gives CASSLARYEQYF.

In its sample, this clone was seen once. The chain uses TRBV27 and TRBJ2-5; the match to TRBD2 covers 10 bases. This CDR3 is 16 amino acids long. CDR1 and CDR2 (germline): MNHEY, SMNVEV (reference sequence). J was trimmed by 1 base and V by 6 bases; bases with no gene match: 8. The CDR3 region has the DNA TGTGCCAGCAGCCCAATAGCGGGAGGAACCCAAGAGACCCAGTACTTC. The encoded protein is CASSPIAGGTQETQYF.

The J gene is TRBJ2-3, the V gene TRBV27; 8 bases are a match to TRBD2. The germline V gene encodes CDR1 MNHEY and CDR2 SMNVEV (reference sequence). This CDR3 is built from 14 residues. Unmatched junction bases numbered 9, after V lost 7 bases and J lost 6 bases. The CDR3 sequence: CASTLTSAGDTQYF. CDR3 nucleotides: TGTGCCAGCACCCTGACTAGCGCTGGGGATACGCAGTATTTT.

This rearrangement joins TRBV27 to TRBJ2-3, with 15 bases identical to TRBD2. The ends lost 3 bases at V and 3 bases at J; junction bases unmatched: 4. Germline assignment: CDR1 MNHEY and CDR2 SMNVEV (reference sequence). The CDR3 spans 17 residues. The CDR3, as DNA: TGTGCCAGCAGTTTTGGAGGACTAGCGGGGGGGACAGATACGCAGTATTTT. Translation gives CASSFGGLAGGTDTQYF.

The J gene is TRBJ2-7, the V gene TRBV7-8; 7 bases map to TRBD1. Trimming took 1 base from V and 2 from J; bases not matched to a gene: 8. The CDR3 totals 16 residues. Germline CDR1 reads SGHVS; CDR2 reads FQNEAQ. The CDR3 is CASSLVPGQAAYEQYF. Written as DNA, the CDR3 is TGTGCCAGCAGCTTAGTGCCCGGACAGGCAGCCTACGAGCAGTACTTC.

The sample holds a few counts of this clone. The chain uses TRBV6-5 and TRBJ2-2; D is possibly TRBD1 (5 bases). Germline lookup yields CDR1 MNHEY and CDR2 SVGAGI. CDR3 length: 15 residues. V was shortened by 6 bases and J by 0 bases, with 11 bases between the two germline ends. CDR3 sequence: CASSPKGTNTGELFF. The CDR3 region has the DNA TGTGCCAGCAGCCCTAAGGGGACGAACACCGGGGAGCTGTTTTTT.

The J gene is TRBJ2-3, the V gene TRBV6-1, with a weak D call TRBD2 (5 bases). The germline V gene has CDR1 MNHNS and CDR2 SASEGT. There are 16 residues in the CDR3. V was clipped by 0 bases and J by 3 bases, with 13 bases between them. The CDR3 is CASSEAAGEPTDTQYF. As DNA, the CDR3 is TGTGCCAGCAGTGAAGCGGCGGGCGAACCAACAGATACGCAGTATTTT.

The chain employs TRBV4-3 and TRBJ1-2, with D possibly matching TRBD1 (5 bases). Germline loops: CDR1 LGHNA, CDR2 YSLEER. The V end lost 0 bases, the J end lost 2 bases, and 19 bases lay between the germline ends. The CDR3 contains 18 residues. The CDR3 spells CASSQEGGFRPPNYGYTF. In DNA, the CDR3 is TGCGCCAGCAGCCAAGAGGGGGGGTTTCGGCCGCCCAACTATGGCTACACCTTC.

The chain uses TRBV7-9 and TRBJ2-7, with TRBD1 matching over 8 bases. The germline gives CDR1 SEHNR, CDR2 FQNEAQ (reference sequence). Unmatched junction bases numbered 15, after V lost 4 bases and J lost 4 bases. The CDR3 extends over 17 amino acids. In DNA, the CDR3 is TGTGCCAGCAGCTCGAATCCCAGGACAGGGTATTCTTACGAGCAGTACTTC. It encodes CASSSNPRTGYSYEQYF.